The clone carrying this TCR beta chain is a singleton in its sample. The source of the sample is a study of shared clonotypes between healthy human individuals. CDR3 length equals 14 residues. Between the trimmed V and J ends, which lost 0 bases and 5 bases, there was a span of 12 bases. Per the germline V gene, CDR1 is SGDLS and CDR2 is YYNGEE. The naive CD8 population came from CD45RO-negative cells selected for CCR7, without terminally differentiated effector memory CD45RA+ cells. Generated by immunoSEQ multiplex PCR, the TCRdb table keeps only in-frame clones and is missing some. The sample has about 1.9 million clones; around 93% are singletons.

Sequenced: naive CD8+ T cells from PBMCs. The gene calls are TRBV9 and TRBJ2-7, with D tentatively TRBD2 (5 bases). The clonotype originates from a man aged 18 to 29 in good health. Some clones in this sample may be carry-over from other donors' samples. CDR3 in DNA: TGTGCCAGCAGCGTAGGTGGGAGTTTCGACGAGCAGTACTTC. Encoded protein: CASSVGGSFDEQYF.